Listed below are T cell receptor beta chains from one sample, sequenced in a study of T cells in Graves' hyperthyroidism and ophthalmopathy. From the multiplex PCR reads, TCRdb called clonotypes with MiXCR, one entry per CDR3 protein. The sample contains 500,000 to 550,000 distinct CDR3 sequences, about 20% of which appear only once. The sequenced material came from blood. These receptors originate from a man aged 35 to 55 with Graves' ophthalmopathy. Both conserved end residues are part of each CDR3. D genes are given only for firm matches. For some rows the clone size is stated as once, few or many, or as a class when expanded; others skip it.

j_call,v_call,clone_size,d_call,cdr3_aa,cdr3_nt
TRBJ1-1,TRBV6-2/TRBV6-3,NA,NA,CASSYKWRGTEAFF,TGTGCCAGCAGTTACAAGTGGAGGGGCACTGAAGCTTTCTTT
TRBJ1-2,TRBV6-1,few,NA,CAISRMISGYTF,TGTGCCATCTCCCGCATGATAAGTGGCTACACCTTC
TRBJ2-1,TRBV28,NA,TRBD2,CASRVPGLAGVLNEQFF,TGTGCCAGCAGAGTCCCGGGACTAGCGGGAGTTTTAAATGAGCAGTTCTTC
TRBJ2-1,TRBV5-1,few,TRBD2,CASSSKRGQGYDEQFF,TGCGCCAGCAGCTCGAAGCGGGGGCAGGGGTACGATGAGCAGTTCTTC
TRBJ2-5,TRBV19,NA,TRBD1,CATGQGQETQYF,TGTGCCACGGGACAGGGACAAGAGACCCAGTACTTC
TRBJ2-1,TRBV5-1,many,NA,CASSGGTARESGNEQFF,TGCGCCAGCAGCGGGGGGACTGCGCGGGAATCCGGCAATGAGCAGTTCTTC
TRBJ1-4,TRBV4-2,NA,NA,CASSQSESATNEKLFF,TGTGCCAGCAGCCAGTCAGAGTCTGCAACTAATGAAAAACTGTTTTTT
TRBJ1-6,TRBV28,NA,NA,CASSPGPSDSPLHF,TGTGCCAGCAGCCCCGGGCCCTCGGATTCACCCCTCCACTTT
TRBJ2-5,TRBV3-1,many,NA,CASSQRGETQYF,TGTGCCAGCAGCCAACGAGGGGAGACCCAGTACTTC
TRBJ2-5,TRBV5-1,few,NA,CASIDARGGQETQYF,TGCGCCAGCATCGATGCACGGGGTGGCCAAGAGACCCAGTACTTC
TRBJ2-7,TRBV5-1,NA,NA,CASSLERLQSYEQYF,TGCGCCAGCAGCTTGGAACGGCTTCAGTCCTACGAGCAGTACTTC
TRBJ2-1,TRBV3-1,many,NA,CASSADRSYNEQFF,TGTGCCAGCAGCGCGGACAGAAGTTACAATGAGCAGTTCTTC
TRBJ2-7,TRBV6-1,NA,TRBD1,CASSSFGTGVYEQYF,TGTGCCAGCAGTTCGTTTGGGACAGGGGTGTACGAGCAGTACTTC
TRBJ2-3,TRBV3-1,many,NA,CASSQEHGTDTQYF,TGTGCCAGCAGCCAAGAACACGGGACAGATACGCAGTATTTT
TRBJ2-7,TRBV2,many,TRBD2,CASSEERGPYEQYF,TGTGCCAGCAGTGAGGAGCGGGGACCCTACGAGCAGTACTTC
TRBJ2-3,TRBV5-1,few,TRBD1,CASSADREDTQYF,TGCGCCAGCAGCGCTGACAGGGAAGATACGCAGTATTTT
TRBJ2-7,TRBV4-1,NA,TRBD2,CASSQELAGGDYEQYF,TGCGCCAGCAGCCAAGAGTTAGCGGGAGGGGACTACGAGCAGTACTTC
TRBJ2-2,TRBV2,NA,NA,CASSEALRITGELFF,TGTGCCAGCAGTGAAGCGCTTCGGATCACCGGGGAGCTGTTTTTT
TRBJ1-2,TRBV18,many,NA,CASSPGGEASYGYTF,TGTGCCAGCTCACCGGGAGGGGAGGCCTCCTATGGCTACACCTTC
TRBJ2-7,TRBV6-5,many,TRBD1,CASSYSPGQGFEQYF,TGTGCCAGCAGTTACTCGCCGGGACAGGGATTTGAGCAGTACTTC
TRBJ2-7,TRBV11-2,many,TRBD1,CASSITGQGSYEQYF,TGTGCCAGCAGCATAACGGGACAGGGGTCGTACGAGCAGTACTTC
TRBJ1-5,TRBV12-3/TRBV12-4,few,NA,CASTSGGYGPQHF,TGTGCCAGCACCTCCGGGGGCTACGGGCCCCAGCATTTT
TRBJ2-7,TRBV20-1,many,TRBD2,CSAKSGSNTYEQYF,TGCAGTGCCAAAAGCGGGAGTAACACCTACGAGCAGTACTTC
TRBJ1-1,TRBV4-2,NA,TRBD1,CASSPWDRANTEAFF,TGTGCCAGCAGCCCATGGGACAGGGCGAACACTGAAGCTTTCTTT
TRBJ1-2,TRBV11-2,many,NA,CASSPFDGYGYTF,TGTGCCAGCAGTCCCTTCGACGGATATGGCTACACCTTC
TRBJ2-1,TRBV5-5,NA,TRBD2,CASGYGTSRRNEQFF,TGTGCCAGCGGATACGGGACTAGCCGGCGCAATGAGCAGTTCTTC
TRBJ1-2,TRBV3-1,NA,NA,CASSEQPGPTMVGYTF,TGTGCCAGCAGCGAACAACCGGGTCCAACTATGGTTGGCTACACCTTC
TRBJ1-5,TRBV27,many,NA,CASSSRAGNQPQHF,TGTGCCAGCAGTTCTAGGGCGGGAAATCAGCCCCAGCATTTT
TRBJ1-6,TRBV28,NA,NA,CASSPPHQGSIPSPLHF,TGTGCCAGCAGTCCGCCCCACCAGGGGTCTATTCCCTCACCCCTCCACTTT
TRBJ2-7,TRBV6-2/TRBV6-3,few,TRBD2,CASSFLAGVSYEQYF,TGTGCCAGCAGTTTTTTAGCGGGGGTGTCCTACGAGCAGTACTTC
TRBJ1-4,TRBV27,NA,NA,CASSSAGENFEKLFF,TGTGCCAGCAGTTCTGCAGGAGAGAATTTTGAAAAACTGTTTTTT
TRBJ1-1,TRBV7-8,few,NA,CASSLRGSDTEAFF,TGTGCCAGCAGCCTCAGGGGAAGTGACACTGAAGCTTTCTTT
TRBJ2-7,TRBV28,many,TRBD2,CAWGAGGRDEQYF,TGTGCTTGGGGAGCGGGAGGGCGAGACGAGCAGTACTTC
TRBJ2-2,TRBV28,NA,NA,CASRGGARTGELFF,TGTGCCAGCAGGGGGGGCGCAAGGACCGGGGAGCTGTTTTTT
TRBJ1-1,TRBV28,many,TRBD1,CASSWPQGAGTEAFF,TGTGCCAGCAGTTGGCCACAGGGGGCCGGCACTGAAGCTTTCTTT